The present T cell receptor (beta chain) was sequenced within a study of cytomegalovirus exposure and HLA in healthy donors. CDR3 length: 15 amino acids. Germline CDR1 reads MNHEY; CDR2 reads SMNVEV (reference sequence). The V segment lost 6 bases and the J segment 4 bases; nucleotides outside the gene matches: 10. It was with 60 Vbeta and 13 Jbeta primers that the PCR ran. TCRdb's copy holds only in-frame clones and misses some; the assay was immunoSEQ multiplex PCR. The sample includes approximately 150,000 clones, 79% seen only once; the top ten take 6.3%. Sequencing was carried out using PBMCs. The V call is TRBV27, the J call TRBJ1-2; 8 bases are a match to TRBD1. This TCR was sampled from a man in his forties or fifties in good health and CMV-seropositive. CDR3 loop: CASRMYRGYGYGYTF. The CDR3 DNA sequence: TGTGCCAGCAGGATGTACAGGGGGTACGGCTATGGCTACACCTTC.